This T cell receptor (beta chain) came from a study of T-cell memory formation after mild COVID-19. This clonotype occurred a few times. Looked up from germline, CDR1 is SQVTM and CDR2 is ANQGSEA. V lost 3 bases and J lost 2, with 13 bases in between. The CDR3 is made up of 14 amino acids. TCRdb reprocessed the 5' RACE reads via MiXCR and lists one record per CDR3 protein. Among 550,000 to 600,000 distinct CDR3 sequences listed, roughly 17% were seen once. The rearrangement joins TRBV29-1 to TRBJ1-2; D not resolved. The TCR comes from an adult woman who had mild COVID-19 (a few samples of this study predate the infection). Cell type and time point are not known. Sequenced sample: PBMCs or a T cell subset sorted from them (not recorded which). The CDR3 sequence: CSVEPQDGNYGYTF. The CDR3 coding sequence is TGCAGCGTTGAGCCCCAGGACGGGAACTATGGCTACACCTTC.